This entry features one TCR beta chain sequence. The ends lost 3 bases at V and 2 bases at J; junction bases unmatched: 10. CDR3 length equals 16 residues. Germline CDR1 and CDR2: SGDLS and YYNGEE. This sample was included in a study of T-cell memory formation after mild COVID-19. Constant-segment primers served in 5'RACE that generated TCR alpha and TCR beta cDNA libraries bearing sample barcodes and UMIs. TCRdb itself ran the 5' RACE reads through MiXCR, one entry per CDR3 protein. The sample includes about 310,000 distinct CDR3 sequences, 19% of them seen just once. The chain recombines TRBV9 with TRBJ1-2; 7 positions agree with TRBD1. The TCR sequence derives from a young man who had mild COVID-19 (a few samples of this study predate the infection). Cell type and time point are not known. Sample: PBMCs or a T cell subset sorted from them (not recorded which). CDR3 in DNA: TGTGCCAGCAGCGCGAATCGGGACAGCGTCAACTATGGCTACACCTTC. This encodes CASSANRDSVNYGYTF.